This T cell receptor (beta chain) is drawn from a study of CD8 T cells in Susac syndrome (dated by TCRdb to about 2019). Background for the entire study: The study used repertoire sequencing to test whether antigen drove CD8+ T cell activation and differentiation in Susac syndrome.

RNA was extracted with the RNeasy kit and about 0.45 to 1 ug was reverse transcribed using random hexamers. The immunoSEQ multiplex PCR assay, which covers 54 Vbeta and 13 Jbeta segments, was used to amplify TCR beta CDR3 regions. Bias from PCR amplification was corrected by using a synthetic template baseline for primer optimization and for computational correction. In the original analysis: Only productive sequences were kept, with reads annotated to V, D and J genes according to IMGT and analyzed in immunoSEQ Analyzer. Clonality was calculated as one minus the Shannon entropy normalized by log2 of the number of productive unique sequences. For each patient and control, public and private clones were evaluated among the 100 most prevalent clones. Susac-specific clones were defined as absent from healthy and MS cohorts, over a thousand published viral clones and other ImmuneACCESS disease sequences. Using fastp at Q25 and MiXCR, TCRdb reprocessed the public reads and kept productive beta chains. Entries are consolidated by CDR3 protein sequence, retaining the most common genes and DNA. TCRdb's processing, not the authors', yielded these V and J calls. Within this sample are around 140,000 distinct CDR3 sequences, with approximately 95% of them counted one time only. About 0.11% of the sample comes from the top ten.

On this clonotype itself: Its cognate antigen has yet to be identified. The record has no base qualities; no much larger clone is one base away.

From its cysteine to its phenylalanine, the CDR3 spans 14 amino acids. The only DNA kept is the CDR3, 42 bases in frame from the first base. The junction shows trimming of 4 bases on V and 8 bases on J, plus 12 bases between the germline ends. The germline V gene yields MGHDK for CDR1 and SYGVNS for CDR2. Here is what the overall study found, with its caveats: The study acknowledged that relatively few individuals were included in the TCR sequencing and HLA analysis.

Peripheral blood CD8+ and CD4+ T cells from healthy donors, Susac syndrome patients and multiple sclerosis patients were profiled using high-throughput TCR beta sequencing. Multiple sclerosis controls were treatment-naive patients with stable or active relapsing-remitting disease fulfilling revised McDonald criteria. Bulk CD8+ and CD4+ T cells were purified by magnetic negative isolation, while CD8+ TEMRA cells were enriched using FACS. Blood was drawn into EDTA tubes, processed within 24 hours, and PBMCs were isolated by density gradient centrifugation. PBMCs intended for TCR sequencing were cryopreserved in liquid nitrogen and thawed later in a water bath at 37 degrees C. The sorted or isolated CD4+, CD8+ and CD8+ TEMRA cells had a purity of 90% or higher.

The sample consisted of CD4+ T cells from PBMCs. This clonotype was obtained from a human donor with multiple sclerosis. The sequence links TRBV25-1 to TRBJ1-6; the D gene is perhaps TRBD1, from 6 matching bases. At the DNA level, the sequence is TGTGCCAGCAGTGCGGCAGGGGAATATTCACCCCTCCACTTT. Its coded protein is CASSAAGEYSPLHF.